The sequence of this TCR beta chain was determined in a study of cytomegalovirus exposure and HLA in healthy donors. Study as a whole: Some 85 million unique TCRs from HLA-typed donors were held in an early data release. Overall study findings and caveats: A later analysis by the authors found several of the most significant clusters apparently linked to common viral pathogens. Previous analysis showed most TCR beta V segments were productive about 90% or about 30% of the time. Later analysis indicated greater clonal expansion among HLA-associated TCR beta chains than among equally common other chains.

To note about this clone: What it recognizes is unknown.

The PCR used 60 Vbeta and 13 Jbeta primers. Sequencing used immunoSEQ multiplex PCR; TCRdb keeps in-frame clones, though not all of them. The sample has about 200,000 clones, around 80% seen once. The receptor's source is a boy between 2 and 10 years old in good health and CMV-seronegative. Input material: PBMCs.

The CDR3 reads CASSGQGNQPQHF. CDR3 in DNA: TGTGCCAGCAGTGGACAGGGCAATCAGCCCCAGCATTTT. The chain joins TRBV25-1 to TRBJ1-5, with D possibly matching TRBD1 (6 bases). The CDR3 has 13 residues. CDR1 is MGHDK, CDR2 SYGVNS, per germline. Trimming took off 4 bases at V and 2 bases at J, with 6 bases between the two ends. The entire variable domain, with the rest obtained from reference TRBV25-1 and TRBJ1-5, is as follows: EADIYQTPRYLVIGTGKKITLECSQTMGHDKMYWYQQDPGMELHLIHYSYGVNSTEKGDLSSESTVSRIRTEHFPLTLESARPSHTSQYLCASSGQGNQPQHFGDGTRLSIL.